Following are 4 T cell receptor beta chains from one sample sequenced in a study of cytomegalovirus exposure and HLA in healthy donors. This PCR relied on a set of 60 Vbeta primers and 13 Jbeta primers. Libraries were prepared by immunoSEQ multiplex PCR; TCRdb keeps only in-frame clonotypes and omits some of them. The repertoire holds around 150,000 clones, 80% to 90% seen once, with roughly 4% in the top ten. The sample consisted of PBMCs. These receptors all stem from a woman in her 40s in good health and CMV-seropositive.

J is TRBJ2-1 and V is TRBV28, with D possibly TRBD1 on 5 matching bases. The V end lost 9 bases, the J end lost 0 bases, and 15 bases lay between the germline ends. The CDR3 is 15 residues long. The germline V gene has CDR1 MDHEN and CDR2 SYDVKM. The CDR3 sequence: CASQSTDSSYNEQFF. The CDR3 bases are TGTGCCAGTCAATCGACCGACAGCTCCTACAATGAGCAGTTCTTC.

The V gene is TRBV28, the J gene TRBJ2-5; D may be TRBD1 (5 bases). The end of the DNA aligns better with TRBJ2-7, so the J call may be wrong. Germline loops: CDR1 MDHEN, CDR2 SYDVKM. This CDR3 region has 16 residues. CDR3 loop: CASSGLVDRVAYEQYF. CDR3 DNA sequence: TGTGCCAGCAGTGGCCTGGTCGACAGAGTAGCCTACGAGCAGTACTTC.

The rearrangement uses TRBV5-4 and TRBJ2-2; 14 bases fit TRBD2. Trimming removed 7 bases from V and 7 bases from J; junction bases left unmatched: 3. CDR3 length: 14 amino acids. CDR1 is SGHNT and CDR2 is YYREEE in the germline V gene (reference sequence). CDR3 nucleotide sequence: TGTGCCAGCGGGGGACTAGCGGGAGTCGGGGAGCTGTTTTTT. Its protein product is CASGGLAGVGELFF.

The rearrangement joins TRBV30 to TRBJ2-7; weak D call: TRBD1 (5 bases). Germline assignment: CDR1 GTSNPN and CDR2 SVGIG (reference sequence). The CDR3 contains 12 residues. The V and J ends lost 3 bases and 5 bases respectively, with 11 bases between them. CDR3 sequence reads: CAWSSDRDEQYF. The CDR3, as DNA: TGTGCCTGGAGCTCCGACAGAGACGAGCAGTACTTC. Combining the CDR3 with reference TRBV30 and TRBJ2-7 gives the whole variable domain SQTIHQWPATLVQPVGSPLSLECTVEGTSNPNLYWYRQAAGRGLQLLFYSVGIGQISSEVPQNLSASRPQDRQFILSSKKLLLSDSGFYLCAWSSDRDEQYFGPGTRLTVT.